The source of this T cell receptor beta chain is a study of monozygotic twins with inflammatory bowel disease. One entry per CDR3 protein, without DNA, is what TCRdb gives after re-calling the 5' RACE reads. The specimen's table records approximately 420,000 distinct CDR3 sequences. Sequences were obtained from blood. The receptor comes from a human donor with ulcerative colitis or Crohn's disease, or a healthy co-twin of an affected twin (not recorded which).

The CDR3 here is CASSLSLVGVREQFF. This sequence joins TRBV11-2 and TRBJ2-1. Germline-derived CDR1 and CDR2 are SGHAT and FQNNGV. The CDR3 is 15 residues long. The entire variable domain, with the rest obtained from reference TRBV11-2 and TRBJ2-1, is as follows: EAGVAQSPRYKIIEKRQSVAFWCNPISGHATLYWYQQILGQGPKLLIQFQNNGVVDDSQLPKDRFSAERLKGVDSTLKIQPAKLEDSAVYLCASSLSLVGVREQFFGPGTRLTVL.